One sample yielded the 9 T cell receptor beta chains listed below, sequenced in a study of beta chain features in type 1 diabetes. Reverse transcription of all isolated RNA meant that expressed TCRB transcripts were sequenced. Repertoires were generated with immunoSEQ multiplex PCR, while TCRdb's copy carries only in-frame clones and drops some. This sample has around 150,000 clones; roughly 9% occur once, and the top ten carry 0.7%. Overall study results and limits: Type 1 diabetes patients had TCRB CDR3s that were shorter (moderately but significantly so) in all four CD4+ subsets.

The antigens for these receptors are not known. The specimen was central memory CD4+ T cells from blood. The receptors stem from a woman aged 30 to 39 with type 1 diabetes.

This clone was observed a few times. The chain joins TRBV5-1 to TRBJ2-7; tentatively, D is TRBD2 (5 bases). This CDR3 has 15 residues. The germline V gene has CDR1 SGHRS and CDR2 YFSETQ. V dropped 4 bases and J dropped 2 bases, with 16 bases sitting between them. CDR3 protein: CASSPRTERTYEQYF. The CDR3 region has the DNA TGCGCCAGCAGCCCCCGGACTGAGAGGACCTACGAGCAGTACTTC.

A note on this clone: The identical CDR3 is also encoded by other nucleotide sequences in the sample. This CDR3 is CASSSDRGETQYF. In DNA form, the CDR3 reads TGTGCCAGCTCATCGGACAGGGGGGAGACCCAGTACTTC. This chain uses TRBV18 with TRBJ2-5; 10 positions match TRBD1. The V gene's germline CDR1 is KGHSH and CDR2 LQKENI. The CDR3 covers 13 residues. J gave up 5 bases and V 5 bases, and 2 bases lay outside the gene matches.

The rearrangement links TRBV5-1 to TRBJ2-7; D is unresolved. Germline CDR1 and CDR2: SGHRS and YFSETQ. The CDR3 is 15 amino acids. V was clipped by 0 bases and J by 0 bases, with 10 bases between them. CDR3: CASSLDRVHSYEQYF. DNA of the CDR3: TGCGCCAGCAGCTTGGATCGGGTCCACTCCTACGAGCAGTACTTC.

This chain links TRBV11-2 with TRBJ2-1, with unresolved D. CDR3 length: 16 residues. The germline V gene has CDR1 SGHAT and CDR2 FQNNGV. V shed 5 bases and J shed 4 bases, with 18 bases lying between them. CDR3 region: CASSPAPGPLYNEQFF. Written as DNA, the CDR3 is TGTGCCAGCAGCCCCGCTCCTGGGCCTCTTTACAATGAGCAGTTCTTC.

This clone was detected a few times. CDR3 region: CASSKYSNQPQHF. DNA for the CDR3: TGTGCCAGCAGTAAATATAGCAATCAGCCCCAGCATTTT. The rearrangement joins TRBV2 to TRBJ1-5; D ambiguous. This CDR3 is 13 amino acids long. The V end was cut by 5 bases, the J end by 0 bases, with 5 bases between. Germline V gives CDR1 SNHLY, CDR2 FYNNEI.

The table lists this clone with a few counts. This rearrangement joins TRBV13 to TRBJ2-1, with 8 bases lining up with TRBD2. Germline loops: CDR1 PRHDT, CDR2 FYEKMQ (reference sequence). This CDR3 has 17 amino acids. Trimming took 4 bases from V and 4 from J; bases not matched to a gene: 12. This CDR3 is CASSSASGLAGYNEQFF. The CDR3 DNA reads as TGTGCCAGCAGCTCCGCTTCCGGGCTAGCGGGTTACAATGAGCAGTTCTTC.

The chain is built from TRBV28 and TRBJ2-6, with D possibly TRBD2 on 5 matching bases. The CDR3 is 15 residues long. Between the trimmed V and J ends, which lost 8 bases and 0 bases, there was a span of 11 bases. CDR1 is MDHEN, CDR2 SYDVKM, per germline. CDR3 residues: CASGGPGSGANVLTF. In nucleotides, the CDR3 is TGTGCCAGCGGAGGCCCCGGCTCTGGGGCCAACGTCCTGACTTTC.

The chain uses TRBV5-4 and TRBJ2-7, with a tentative D call TRBD2 (7 bases). Between the trimmed V and J ends, which lost 3 bases and 0 bases, there was a span of 16 bases. The V gene's germline CDR1 is SGHNT and CDR2 YYREEE (reference sequence). There are 16 residues in the CDR3. CDR3 coding DNA: TGTGCCAGCAGCTCCAAGGGGGGCGGGAGCTCCTACGAGCAGTACTTC. It encodes CASSSKGGGSSYEQYF.

This clone has at least ten counts. V is TRBV28 and J is TRBJ2-6; D might be TRBD2 (6 bases). Trimming removed 1 base at V and 3 bases at J, with 16 bases between. CDR1 is MDHEN and CDR2 is SYDVKM in the germline V gene. The CDR3 is 18 residues long. CDR3 sequence: CASSLLGVGGFGANVLTF. CDR3 bases: TGTGCCAGCAGTTTATTAGGAGTCGGAGGGTTTGGGGCCAACGTCCTGACTTTC.